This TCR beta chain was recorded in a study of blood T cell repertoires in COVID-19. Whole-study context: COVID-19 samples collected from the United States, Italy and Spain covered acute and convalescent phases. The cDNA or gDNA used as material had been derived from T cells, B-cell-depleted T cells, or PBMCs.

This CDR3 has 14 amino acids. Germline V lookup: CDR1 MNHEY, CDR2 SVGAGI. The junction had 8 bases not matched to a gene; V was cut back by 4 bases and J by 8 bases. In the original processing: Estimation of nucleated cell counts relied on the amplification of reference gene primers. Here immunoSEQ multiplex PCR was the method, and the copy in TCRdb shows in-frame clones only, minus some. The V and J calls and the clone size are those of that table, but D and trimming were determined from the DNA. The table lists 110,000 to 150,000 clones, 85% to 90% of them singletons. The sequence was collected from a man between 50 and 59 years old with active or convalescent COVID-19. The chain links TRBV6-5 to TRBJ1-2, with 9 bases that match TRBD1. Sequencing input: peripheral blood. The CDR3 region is CASSSRDRVWGYTF. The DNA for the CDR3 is TGTGCCAGCAGTTCCCGGGACAGGGTGTGGGGCTACACCTTC.